These 15 T cell receptor beta chains came from one sample sequenced in a study of STAT5B mutations in CD4+ large granular lymphocyte leukemia. Produced via immunoSEQ multiplex PCR; TCRdb's table is partial and in-frame only. The sample lists around 50,000 clones; about 80% were seen once. The sample taken for sequencing was CD4+ T cells from blood buffy coats. The receptors shown here come from a human donor in good health.

This clone appeared a single time. The chain combines TRBV29-1 with TRBJ1-2, with D uncertain. CDR3 length equals 11 residues. The germline V gene encodes CDR1 SQVTM and CDR2 ANQGSEA. The V and J ends lost 1 base and 4 bases respectively, with 4 bases between them. The CDR3 spells CSVEGPYGYTF. The CDR3 region has the DNA TGCAGCGTTGAAGGCCCCTATGGCTACACCTTC.

This clone occurred a few times. The chain couples TRBV10-3 to TRBJ2-7, with 7 nucleotides matching TRBD1. CDR1 is ENHRY and CDR2 is SYGVKD in the germline V gene. The CDR3 contains 13 residues. The trim removed 9 bases at V and 1 base at J, leaving 6 bases unmatched. CDR3 loop: CAIRQGTSYEQYF. The CDR3, as DNA: TGTGCCATTCGACAGGGTACGTCCTACGAGCAGTACTTC.

As concerns this clone: The sample carries other DNA sequences with the same CDR3. V and J are TRBV18 and TRBJ2-7, with D unresolved. Trimming pared 3 bases from V and 0 bases from J, leaving 3 bases between. This CDR3 is 12 amino acids long. Germline CDR1 and CDR2: KGHSH and LQKENI. The chain's CDR3 is CASSPGSYEQYF. The CDR3 region has the DNA TGTGCCAGCTCACCGGGCTCCTACGAGCAGTACTTC.

The genes are TRBV7-3 and TRBJ1-1; the D gene is possibly TRBD1 (5 bases). V lost 1 base, J lost 4 bases, and 10 bases lay in between. Germline V gene sequence: CDR1 SGHTA, CDR2 FQGTGA. The CDR3 consists of 14 residues. CDR3 nucleotide sequence: TGTGCCAGCAGCTTAAGTACCGGGACCACTGAAGCTTTCTTT. Protein product: CASSLSTGTTEAFF.

The sample holds one count of this clone. The chain links TRBV11-2 to TRBJ1-4, with no clear D. V dropped 4 bases and J dropped 0 bases, with 12 bases sitting between them. Germline loops: CDR1 SGHAT, CDR2 FQNNGV. This CDR3 comprises 16 residues. Here the CDR3 reads CASSSGKHTTNEKLFF. CDR3 sequence (DNA): TGTGCCAGCAGCTCGGGGAAACACACAACTAATGAAAAACTGTTTTTT.

The chain joins TRBV19 to TRBJ2-5; TRBD2 matches at 8 bases. V shed 6 bases and J 5 bases; nucleotides not matched to a gene: 11. CDR3 size: 15 residues. Germline assignment: CDR1 LNHDA and CDR2 SQIVND (reference sequence). This CDR3 reads CASSPGLAVGETQYF. The CDR3 DNA is TGTGCCAGTAGCCCTGGACTAGCCGTTGGGGAGACCCAGTACTTC.

This clone has only a few counts. The chain employs TRBV6-5 and TRBJ1-3; tentatively, D is TRBD1 (5 bases). CDR1 is MNHEY and CDR2 is SVGAGI in the germline V gene. This CDR3 spans 15 amino acids. Deletions cut 6 bases from V and 0 bases from J, with 12 bases between. CDR3 residues: CASRHDSYSGNTIYF. The CDR3 nucleotides are TGTGCCAGCAGACATGACAGTTACTCTGGAAACACCATATATTTT.

This rearrangement joins TRBV5-4 to TRBJ1-4, with 8 bases identical to TRBD1. The CDR3 runs 15 residues. Germline V lookup: CDR1 SGHNT, CDR2 YYREEE (reference sequence). J lost 5 bases, V lost 3 bases, and 6 bases had no gene match. The CDR3 nucleotides read TGTGCCAGCAGCTACGGACAGGGTCGAAATGAAAAACTGTTTTTT. Translating gives CASSYGQGRNEKLFF.

This clone was observed a handful of times. J is TRBJ1-1 and V is TRBV7-9; a weak D match, TRBD1 (6 bases). This CDR3 region has 15 residues. The V and J ends lost 9 bases and 0 bases respectively, with 17 bases between them. Germline CDR1 SEHNR, CDR2 FQNEAQ (reference sequence). Here the CDR3 DNA reads TGTGCCAGTACCTTCTACAGGGTTATGAACACTGAAGCTTTCTTT. It encodes CASTFYRVMNTEAFF.

This clone was seen only a few times. The gene calls are TRBV5-1 and TRBJ1-3; D unresolved. Germline V gene sequence: CDR1 SGHRS, CDR2 YFSETQ. V lost 4 bases to trimming and J lost 4 bases, with 6 bases between them. The CDR3 length is 12 residues. The CDR3 DNA reads TGCGCCAGCAGCCCTGAGGGAAACACCATATATTTT. Protein: CASSPEGNTIYF.

This chain joins TRBV19 and TRBJ2-1; D remains unclear. Trimming left V 1 base short and J 1 base short, with 2 bases between. This CDR3 spans 13 amino acids. From germline, CDR1 is LNHDA and CDR2 SQIVND (reference sequence). CDR3 amino acids: CASSIGSYNEQFF. In DNA, the CDR3 is TGTGCCAGTAGTATAGGGTCCTACAATGAGCAGTTCTTC. The entire variable domain, with the rest obtained from reference TRBV19 and TRBJ2-1, is as follows: DGGITQSPKYLFRKEGQNVTLSCEQNLNHDAMYWYRQDPGQGLRLIYYSQIVNDFQKGDIAEGYSVSREKKESFPLTVTSAQKNPTAFYLCASSIGSYNEQFFGPGTRLTVL.

This clone appeared a few times. The chain carries TRBV27 and TRBJ2-7; a possible D gene is TRBD1 (6 bases). The length of the CDR3 is 14 residues. Germline V gene data show CDR1 as MNHEY and CDR2 as SMNVEV (reference sequence). Trimming stripped 3 bases from V and 8 bases from J, with 17 bases between. CDR3 DNA sequence: TGTGCCAGCAGTTTCGGGACATCCAACGGGAAGCAGTACTTC. Translation: CASSFGTSNGKQYF.

This chain links TRBV25-1 with TRBJ2-2, with D unresolved. CDR3 size: 13 residues. Per germline, CDR1 MGHDK and CDR2 SYGVNS. With 4 bases removed from V and 6 bases from J, the gap between germline ends came to 9 bases. The CDR3 region has the DNA TGTGCCAGCAGTGTGTGGGGTCCCGGGGAGCTGTTTTTT. Amino acids: CASSVWGPGELFF.

This chain connects TRBV14 to TRBJ1-1, with D unclear. CDR3 size: 13 residues. In germline, CDR1 is SGHDN, CDR2 FVKESK. V was shortened by 4 bases and J by 3 bases, with 9 bases between the two germline ends. The CDR3 DNA sequence: TGTGCCAGCAGCCGAGGGAGTTACACTGAAGCTTTCTTT. It translates to CASSRGSYTEAFF.

The chain couples TRBV19 to TRBJ2-4; unclear D gene. Per germline, CDR1 LNHDA and CDR2 SQIVND (reference sequence). This CDR3 comprises 14 residues. V lost 3 bases and J lost 2, with 8 bases in between. The CDR3 sequence: CASSIWGSKNIQYF. The CDR3 coding sequence is TGTGCCAGTAGTATCTGGGGTTCCAAAAACATTCAGTACTTC.